This T cell receptor beta chain is from a study of ipilimumab plus nivolumab after autologous stem cell transplantation. In the study overall: A median of about 8 nivolumab and 4 to 6 ipilimumab doses were given. DLBCL patients had primary refractory or relapsed disease.

Germline V gene data show CDR1 as ENHRY and CDR2 as SYGVKD. V was cut by 11 bases and J by 2 bases, with 16 bases left in between. The CDR3 contains 13 residues. Ipilimumab, 1 mg/kg, started 14 to 28 days after autologous transplant. Clones were read by immunoSEQ multiplex PCR, and TCRdb kept only the in-frame ones, dropping some. The sample holds fewer than 20,000 clones, roughly 77% seen once. The receptor's source is a male donor with diffuse large B-cell lymphoma. The sequences come from PBMCs, collected in a trial of ipilimumab plus nivolumab as post-transplant consolidation. V is TRBV10-3 and J is TRBJ2-7; possible D gene TRBD2, 6 bases. Here the CDR3 DNA reads TGTGCCTCAACCGGGAGCTTTCCCTACGAGCAGTACTTC. This encodes CASTGSFPYEQYF.